The 7 T cell receptor beta chains presented below share a single source sample, sequenced in a study of identifying expanded T cells in peripheral blood. Method: immunoSEQ multiplex PCR; TCRdb's copy keeps in-frame clones and lacks some. The sample lists 100,000 to 150,000 clones, roughly 80% occurring once. Material for sequencing was blood. These receptors originate from a person between 18 and 75 years old in good health.

The chain links TRBV6-1 to TRBJ1-5; 7 nucleotides match TRBD1. This CDR3 is built from 14 residues. Germline CDR1 MNHNS, CDR2 SASEGT. V was pared by 4 bases and J by 7 bases, with 7 bases of the junction left unmatched. The CDR3 loop is CASSATGMEQPQHF. The CDR3, as DNA: TGTGCCAGCAGTGCGACAGGGATGGAACAGCCCCAGCATTTT.

The rearrangement uses TRBV10-2 and TRBJ1-6; no definite D call. This CDR3 is 16 amino acids long. V shed 1 base and J shed 3 bases, with 10 bases lying between them. Germline V gene data show CDR1 as WSHSY and CDR2 as SAAADI. The CDR3 bases are TGCGCCAGCAGTGAGTACGGGTTCATCTATAATTCACCCCTCCACTTT. Translated: CASSEYGFIYNSPLHF.

The chain recombines TRBV4-3 with TRBJ1-1, with a tentative D call TRBD1 (5 bases). The CDR3 loop spans 14 amino acids. Germline lookup yields CDR1 LGHNA and CDR2 YSLEER. With 1 base removed from V and 1 base from J, the gap between germline ends came to 7 bases. The CDR3 loop is CASSQAGPNTEAFF. As DNA, the CDR3 is TGCGCCAGCAGCCAAGCGGGGCCGAACACTGAAGCTTTCTTT.

V usage is TRBV2 and J usage is TRBJ1-2; D is ambiguous. Germline lookup yields CDR1 SNHLY and CDR2 FYNNEI. Trimming removed 3 bases at V and 4 bases at J, with 9 bases between. The CDR3 extends over 13 amino acids. DNA for the CDR3: TGTGCCAGCAGTGAGGAGGTGCTCTATGGCTACACCTTC. It specifies CASSEEVLYGYTF. The variable domain in full, with the rest retrieved from reference TRBV2 and TRBJ1-2, is EPEVTQTPSHQVTQMGQEVILRCVPISNHLYFYWYRQILGQKVEFLVSFYNNEISEKSEIFDDQFSVERPDGSNFTLKIRSTKLEDSAMYFCASSEEVLYGYTFGSGTRLTVV.

J is TRBJ1-6 and V is TRBV6-6; D may be TRBD1 (5 bases). The CDR3 loop spans 12 amino acids. Germline loops: CDR1 MNHNY, CDR2 SVGAGI (reference sequence). Trimming shortened V by 0 bases and J by 14 bases, and 8 bases separated the two germline ends. CDR3 nucleotide sequence: TGTGCCAGCAGTTACTCCGGGGGGGCCCTCCACTTT. Residues: CASSYSGGALHF.

J is TRBJ2-1 and V is TRBV27; 9 nucleotides match TRBD1. V trimming: 2 bases; J trimming: 4 bases; junction bases outside the gene matches: 3. The CDR3 covers 15 residues. The germline V gene encodes CDR1 MNHEY and CDR2 SMNVEV (reference sequence). CDR3: CASSLNGQGYNEQFF. DNA of the CDR3: TGTGCCAGCAGTTTAAACGGACAGGGGTACAATGAGCAGTTCTTC.

This clone turned up a few times. The chain links TRBV30 to TRBJ2-7, with D maybe TRBD1 (5 bases). This CDR3 spans 12 amino acids. V was pared by 0 bases and J by 4 bases, with 7 bases between. Germline V gene lookup returns CDR1 GTSNPN and CDR2 SVGIG (reference sequence). CDR3 nucleotide sequence: TGTGCCTGGAGTGTCCAGGGTTACGAGCAGTACTTC. Its translation: CAWSVQGYEQYF.